Shown below are 14 T cell receptor beta chains from a single sample sequenced in a study of neurological immune-mediated disorders. MiXCR was run by TCRdb on the 5' RACE reads, yielding one entry per CDR3 protein. The table shows about 62,000 distinct CDR3 sequences, with around 4.8% occurring only once. Sequencing was done on a sample of PBMCs. The receptors were sampled from a woman in her 50s with multiple sclerosis.

Ten or more counts support this clonotype. V usage is TRBV20-1 and J usage is TRBJ2-1; the D gene is possibly TRBD2 (5 bases). This CDR3 comprises 15 residues. Trimming took 6 bases from V and 4 from J, leaving 19 bases between them. Germline V gene lookup returns CDR1 DFQATT and CDR2 SNEGSKA (reference sequence). CDR3 sequence (DNA): TGCAGTGCCGACGGCGACTACCTGGGGTACAATGAGCAGTTCTTC. Translated, it gives CSADGDYLGYNEQFF.

The table lists this clonotype with many counts. The chain uses TRBV20-1 and TRBJ1-1; TRBD1 matches at 9 bases. J was trimmed by 1 base and V by 5 bases; bases with no gene match: 5. The CDR3 runs 14 residues. Germline V gives CDR1 DFQATT, CDR2 SNEGSKA (reference sequence). The CDR3 is CSARDRVTNTEAFF. Written as DNA, the CDR3 is TGCAGTGCTCGGGACAGGGTGACGAACACTGAAGCTTTCTTT.

In its sample, this clonotype was seen many times. This chain joins TRBV3-1 and TRBJ1-1; 7 bases fit TRBD1. The CDR3 has 15 residues. Germline V gives CDR1 LGHDT, CDR2 YNNKEL (reference sequence). J lost 0 bases, V lost 5 bases, and 6 bases had no gene match. The CDR3 nucleotides read TGTGCCAGCAGCACTTCACAGGGGTTGAACACTGAAGCTTTCTTT. Its protein product is CASSTSQGLNTEAFF.

This clonotype occurred many times. This chain links TRBV24-1 with TRBJ1-5, with D possibly being TRBD1 (6 bases). Germline V lookup: CDR1 KGHDR, CDR2 SFDVKD. V was clipped by 0 bases and J by 5 bases, with 13 bases between them. The CDR3 length is 16 residues. The CDR3 DNA reads as TGTGCCACCAGTGATTTGCTCTCCGGGGGCCATCAGCCCCAGCATTTT. This encodes CATSDLLSGGHQPQHF.

This clonotype showed up many times. The chain joins TRBV10-2 to TRBJ2-5, with D unresolved. V was trimmed by 5 bases and J by 5 bases, leaving 9 bases between them. CDR3 length equals 12 residues. Germline lookup yields CDR1 WSHSY and CDR2 SAAADI. The CDR3 loop reads CASSNVGETQYF. The CDR3 bases are TGCGCCAGCAGTAACGTCGGGGAGACCCAGTACTTC.

This clonotype was detected ten times or more. CDR3 protein: CASSPGYVGNTGELFF. In nucleotides, the CDR3 is TGCGCCAGCAGCCCCGGATATGTCGGGAACACCGGGGAGCTGTTTTTT. This chain uses TRBV5-1 with TRBJ2-2; D is undetermined. V lost 4 bases to trimming and J lost 1 base, with 14 bases between them. Per germline, CDR1 SGHRS and CDR2 YFSETQ. The CDR3 length is 16 residues.

This clonotype was seen ten or more times. The V gene is TRBV20-1, the J gene TRBJ2-1; possible D gene TRBD2, 6 bases. V was clipped by 3 bases and J by 8 bases, with 14 bases between them. In germline, CDR1 is DFQATT, CDR2 SNEGSKA (reference sequence). This CDR3 has 13 residues. Here the CDR3 reads CSARDASGDEQFF. The CDR3 coding sequence is TGCAGTGCTAGGGACGCGTCGGGGGATGAGCAGTTCTTC.

In regard to this clonotype: The germline gene is not matched at one end of the junction; a read error may be the cause. This rearrangement joins TRBV20-1 to TRBJ1-5; perhaps TRBD1 as D (5 bases). Per germline, CDR1 DFQATT and CDR2 SNEGSKA (reference sequence). This CDR3 is built from 15 residues. DNA of the CDR3: TGCAGTGCTAGCTTCGGTACCTGGGGCAATCAGCCCCAGAATTTT. Translating it yields CSASFGTWGNQPQNF.

The CDR3 DNA follows: TGTGCCAGCAGTTACCAACTGATAGCGGGGGGGAGCACAGATACGCAGTATTTT. It is translated as CASSYQLIAGGSTDTQYF. The chain combines TRBV6-5 with TRBJ2-3; 11 positions match TRBD2. Germline lookup yields CDR1 MNHEY and CDR2 SVGAGI. The CDR3 consists of 18 residues. Trimming took 2 bases from V and 0 from J; bases not matched to a gene: 7.

This clonotype has at least ten counts. V and J are TRBV29-1 and TRBJ2-1; D perhaps matches TRBD1 (6 bases). CDR1 is SQVTM, CDR2 ANQGSEA, per germline. V lost 4 bases to trimming and J lost 1 base, with 20 bases between them. This CDR3 region has 17 residues. The CDR3 nucleotides read TGCAGCGTTGGAGGGAACTTACAGGGCGGGTCCTACAATGAGCAGTTCTTC. Translation gives CSVGGNLQGGSYNEQFF.

This clonotype is a singleton in its sample. The chain recombines TRBV12-3 or TRBV12-4 with TRBJ1-1; D call uncertain. Trimming removed 6 bases from V and 1 base from J, with 12 bases in between. The length of the CDR3 is 14 residues. The CDR3 DNA follows: TGTGCCAGCAGCTTTTCCCGGCGGAACACTGAAGCTTTCTTT. Residues: CASSFSRRNTEAFF.

This clonotype was detected ten times or more. The chain has TRBV20-1 and TRBJ2-1; 8 nucleotides line up with TRBD2. CDR3 length: 19 amino acids. Trimming at V came to 1 base and at J to 3 bases, leaving 17 bases not matched to a gene. The germline V gene has CDR1 DFQATT and CDR2 SNEGSKA (reference sequence). The DNA of the CDR3 is TGCAGTGCTAGAGTAGATTACTCCAAGAGGCGGGGGGACTACAATGAGCAGTTCTTC. Protein product: CSARVDYSKRRGDYNEQFF.

This clonotype showed up many times. The chain uses TRBV20-1 and TRBJ2-3; no firm D call. With 2 bases removed from V and 4 bases from J, the gap between germline ends came to 10 bases. Germline V gene data show CDR1 as DFQATT and CDR2 as SNEGSKA (reference sequence). This CDR3 has 13 amino acids. The CDR3 reads CSARPPAADTQYF. CDR3 coding DNA: TGCAGTGCTAGACCCCCGGCTGCAGATACGCAGTATTTT.

This clonotype was recorded many times. This rearrangement joins TRBV6-4 to TRBJ1-1; D unresolved. This CDR3 spans 15 amino acids. Trimming removed 8 bases at V and 0 bases at J, with 16 bases between. Germline CDR1 is MRHNA and CDR2 is SNTAGT. DNA of the CDR3: TGTGCCAGCCGGAGGAATCCGCTGTTGAACACTGAAGCTTTCTTT. It codes for CASRRNPLLNTEAFF.